This paragraph covers one TCR beta chain sequence. This clonotype was recorded many times. The clone's antigen remains unknown. The input lacks base qualities; no much larger clone sits a single base away. The method was 5' RACE. TCRdb records NextSeq 500 as the sequencer. In the TCR library protocol, a unique molecular identifier was attached to each TCR cDNA molecule so that PCR and sequencing errors could be corrected. The authors' analysis ran thus. Decombinator tools were used for TCR identification, UMI-based error correction and CDR3 extraction. Expanded TCRs were defined as those above a frequency of 2 per 1,000, corresponding to the top 1% of the tumor frequency distribution. Each repertoire was subsampled 100 times to 5,000 TCRs, after which Renyi diversity was computed with the R vegan package. To build CDR3 similarity networks, amino acid triplet string-kernel similarity was used, and CDR3s were connected when their pairwise similarity was above 0.82. TCRdb redid the processing of the public reads, applying fastp at Q25 and MiXCR, and retained in-frame beta chains. A single entry per CDR3 protein holds the most common genes and DNA from its merged rows. TCRdb assigned the V and J calls; the authors' analysis was not used. For this sample the table gives some 7,000 distinct CDR3 sequences, of which around 7% were detected only once. Together, the top ten hold 60% to 85% of the sample.

The sample's time point label, decoded: sample taken at primary tumor resection. Donors were around 69 patients with early-stage, untreated non-small cell lung cancer from the lung TRACERx cohort. Whole RNA extracted from tumor and nontumor lung tissue, or from cryopreserved PBMC samples, was used for TCR sequencing without cell sorting. Patients were selected for TCR sequencing only if sufficient RNA was available from at least two tumor regions. The data originate from a study of spatial heterogeneity in lung cancer (dated by TCRdb to the late 2010s). Notes on the research overall: Beta-chain transcripts were consistently detected in greater numbers than alpha-chain transcripts, which likely reflected higher beta-chain transcript abundance. In the raw uncorrected reads, each unique combination of TCR and UMI appeared more than ten times on average. In non-small cell lung cancer, the study quantitatively compared TCR alpha and beta repertoires across several tumor regions, matched nontumor lung, and blood. The study linked features of the TCR repertoire to counts of nonsynonymous mutations, which were determined by whole-exome sequencing of tumor tissue. Both alpha and beta chains were TCR-sequenced in samples taken at surgery, namely 220 tumor regions, under 80 matched nontumor lung samples and approximately 58 PBMC samples. What the study reported, not specific to this receptor: Additional single-cell paired TCR alpha and beta sequencing was considered necessary to confirm, at a functional level, the hypothesis that regional TCRs recognize regional mutations. Ubiquitous expanded tumor TCRs were detected in blood more often at tumor resection than at routine follow-up.

The CDR3 runs 13 residues from the cysteine to the phenylalanine. Only the CDR3 DNA stays, 39 bases, in frame from base 1. Based on the germline V gene, the CDR1 and CDR2 sequences are SGHRS and YFSETQ. Cut back by 0 bases and 1 base, the V and J ends lie 4 bases apart. The TCR comes from a male donor with early-stage non-small cell lung cancer. The rearrangement combines TRBV5-1 with TRBJ1-1; no D gene is confidently identified. Specimen: PBMCs, collected at surgery. The nucleotides are TGCGCCAGCAGCTTGGCGGGGAACACTGAAGCTTTCTTT. It codes for CASSLAGNTEAFF. Reference TRBV5-1 and TRBJ1-1 genes cover what lies past the CDR3, so the full variable domain is KAGVTQTPRYLIKTRGQQVTLSCSPISGHRSVSWYQQTPGQGLQFLFEYFSETQRNKGNFPGRFSGRQFSNSRSEMNVSTLELGDSALYLCASSLAGNTEAFFGQGTRLTVV.